This T cell receptor (beta chain) originates from a study of T cell responses to AZD1222 COVID-19 vaccine. About the research overall: Pooling was applied to second doses at about 4 or about 12 weeks.

Regarding this clone: The antigen is not known.

TCRdb's table, derived via immunoSEQ multiplex PCR, lists solely in-frame clones and lacks some. The repertoire holds approximately 90,000 clones, with roughly nine tenths as singletons. General study points: Repertoire sampling happened only post peak T cell response. Two AZD1222 administrations were followed by greater Spike-specific TCR breadth and depth. Mostly white British, mostly female donors; authors suggested clonal diversity may be underestimated.

This TCR was sampled from an adult in good health. Here the sequenced sample was peripheral blood, taken on day 0 of AZD1222 vaccination.

The CDR3 loop is CATSDYRGTEAFF. DNA for the CDR3: TGTGCCACCAGTGATTATAGGGGCACTGAAGCTTTCTTT. V usage is TRBV24-1 and J usage is TRBJ1-1; a possible D gene is TRBD1 (5 bases). The germline V and J ends were trimmed by 2 bases and 4 bases, with 7 bases remaining between them. In germline, CDR1 is KGHDR, CDR2 SFDVKD. This CDR3 contains 13 residues.